A selection of T cell receptor beta chains follows, all from one sample in a study of shared clonotypes between healthy human individuals. The data were produced by immunoSEQ multiplex PCR, yet TCRdb's version contains in-frame clones alone and is incomplete. The table shows hundreds of thousands of clones, with around 74% occurring only once. The sample consisted of memory CD4+ T cells sorted from blood. The receptors shown here come from a young woman in good health. Both conserved end residues are part of each CDR3. A D gene is named only where the DNA matches it firmly. Expanded clones are given a class, and other clones once, few, many or no size at all.

d_call	v_call	j_call	clone_size	cdr3_aa	cdr3_nt
.	TRBV6-1	TRBJ2-1	few	CASSVSAGTAYNEQFF	TGTGCCAGCAGTGTTTCCGCCGGGACGGCCTACAATGAGCAGTTCTTC
.	TRBV2	TRBJ2-5	.	CASSDGRGVQETQYF	TGTGCCAGCAGTGACGGCAGGGGGGTTCAAGAGACCCAGTACTTC
.	TRBV21-1	TRBJ1-4	.	CASSKRNEKLFF	TGTGCCAGCAGCAAAAGGAATGAAAAACTGTTTTTT
.	TRBV23-1	TRBJ2-1	.	CASFVGHPNNEQFF	TGCGCCAGTTTTGTAGGACATCCCAACAATGAGCAGTTCTTC
TRBD1	TRBV28	TRBJ1-3	.	CASSGTVSGNTIYF	TGTGCCAGCAGTGGGACAGTCTCTGGAAACACCATATATTTT
.	TRBV28	TRBJ2-7	.	CATSERGREQYF	TGTGCCACCTCCGAGAGAGGGAGGGAGCAGTACTTC
.	TRBV29-1	TRBJ2-7	.	CSVAGTTTSYEQYF	TGCAGCGTTGCGGGAACTACCACTTCCTACGAGCAGTACTTC
.	TRBV10-2	TRBJ2-2	.	CASKENTGELFF	TGCGCCAGCAAGGAGAACACCGGGGAGCTGTTTTTT
TRBD2	TRBV5-1	TRBJ2-5	.	CASSFGAGKETQYF	TGCGCCAGCAGCTTTGGAGCGGGAAAAGAGACCCAGTACTTC
.	TRBV11-3	TRBJ1-1	.	CASSPGGANTEAFF	TGTGCCAGCAGCCCCGGTGGGGCGAACACTGAAGCTTTCTTT
TRBD1	TRBV30	TRBJ1-6	.	CAWSGGTGWSPLHF	TGTGCCTGGAGTGGGGGGACAGGGTGGTCACCCCTCCACTTT
.	TRBV4-1	TRBJ1-1	.	CASSQEGVRTEAFF	TGCGCCAGCAGCCAAGAGGGGGTTAGGACTGAAGCTTTCTTT
TRBD2	TRBV5-1	TRBJ2-7	few	CASSTSTSGAYEQYF	TGCGCCAGCAGCACATCGACTAGCGGGGCCTACGAGCAGTACTTC
.	TRBV2	TRBJ1-3	few	CASSSQGTSGNTIYF	TGTGCCAGCAGCTCTCAGGGTACCTCTGGAAACACCATATATTTT
.	TRBV28	TRBJ1-5	.	CASGYGAGRHQPQHF	TGTGCCAGCGGCTATGGAGCGGGGAGGCACCAGCCCCAGCATTTT
.	TRBV9	TRBJ2-1	.	CASSVALASVSDNEQFF	TGTGCCAGCAGCGTAGCTCTGGCTAGCGTAAGTGACAATGAGCAGTTCTTC
TRBD2	TRBV4-1	TRBJ2-7	.	CASSLEGASGRNEQYF	TGCGCCAGCAGCCTCGAGGGAGCTAGCGGGAGAAACGAGCAGTACTTC
.	TRBV25-1	TRBJ1-6	.	CASSDGSPLHF	TGTGCCAGCAGTGACGGGTCACCCCTCCACTTT
TRBD2	TRBV28	TRBJ2-1	once	CASCLAGVPSSYNEQFF	TGTGCCAGCTGTCTAGCGGGAGTCCCCAGCTCCTACAATGAGCAGTTCTTC
TRBD1	TRBV6-1	TRBJ2-1	.	CASRDRDRINEQFF	TGTGCCAGCAGGGACCGGGACAGGATCAATGAGCAGTTCTTC
.	TRBV20-1	TRBJ1-1	.	CSARIYTEAFF	TGCAGTGCTAGGATTTACACTGAAGCTTTCTTT
TRBD2	TRBV18	TRBJ2-7	few	CASSPVSGTYEQYF	TGTGCCAGCTCACCAGTTAGCGGGACCTACGAGCAGTACTTC
.	TRBV2	TRBJ1-6	.	CASSERGAYNSPLHF	TGTGCCAGCAGTGAACGGGGGGCGTACAATTCACCCCTCCACTTT
.	TRBV28	TRBJ2-2	.	CASATSPGELFF	TGTGCCAGCGCGACCTCACCCGGGGAGCTGTTTTTT
TRBD2	TRBV19	TRBJ2-1	.	CASTNLGSGANEQFF	TGTGCCAGTACCAACCTGGGAAGCGGGGCCAATGAGCAGTTCTTC
.	TRBV7-7	TRBJ2-1	.	CASSPTGYNEQFF	TGTGCCAGCAGCCCCACAGGGTACAATGAGCAGTTCTTC
.	TRBV27	TRBJ2-7	.	CASRKNQPYEQYF	TGTGCCAGTCGCAAAAATCAGCCCTACGAGCAGTACTTC
TRBD1	TRBV5-1	TRBJ2-5	.	CASSSSGTEQETQYF	TGCGCCAGCTCCTCTTCCGGGACAGAGCAAGAGACCCAGTACTTC
.	TRBV7-8	TRBJ2-7	many	CASSLLRNSYEQYF	TGTGCCAGCAGCTTATTACGTAACTCCTACGAGCAGTACTTC
TRBD2	TRBV29-1	TRBJ2-7	once	CSVGSLAGSYEQYF	TGCAGCGTTGGTTCCCTAGCGGGCTCCTACGAGCAGTACTTC
TRBD2	TRBV4-2	TRBJ2-1	.	CASSQDFLAGYNEQFF	TGTGCCAGCAGCCAAGATTTCCTAGCGGGATACAATGAGCAGTTCTTC
.	TRBV9	TRBJ2-7	many	CASSVEEGSFYEQYF	TGTGCCAGCAGCGTAGAGGAAGGTTCATTTTACGAGCAGTACTTC
.	TRBV6-6	TRBJ2-1	.	CASTPDAYNNEQFF	TGTGCCAGCACCCCGGACGCTTACAACAATGAGCAGTTCTTC
.	TRBV9	TRBJ2-3	once	CASSPRWGDTQYF	TGTGCCAGCAGCCCTAGATGGGGAGATACGCAGTATTTT
TRBD1	TRBV4-1	TRBJ1-5	.	CASSQQPGTASNQPQHF	TGCGCCAGCAGCCAACAACCCGGGACAGCGAGCAATCAGCCCCAGCATTTT
.	TRBV5-1	TRBJ1-2	.	CASSLGSGLREGYTF	TGCGCCAGCAGCTTGGGGTCAGGCCTGAGGGAGGGCTACACCTTC
.	TRBV28	TRBJ1-1	.	CASSFVGDTEAFF	TGTGCCAGCAGTTTCGTGGGGGATACTGAAGCTTTCTTT
.	TRBV5-4	TRBJ2-1	.	CASSFSLDEQFF	TGTGCCAGCAGCTTTTCACTCGATGAGCAGTTCTTC
TRBD2	TRBV28	TRBJ2-5	.	CASRAGVEETQYF	TGTGCCAGCAGAGCGGGAGTGGAAGAGACCCAGTACTTC
TRBD2	TRBV28	TRBJ2-1	.	CASSFRTSGRARDNEQFF	TGTGCCAGCAGTTTCAGGACTAGCGGGAGGGCCAGGGACAATGAGCAGTTCTTC
TRBD1	TRBV28	TRBJ2-7	many	CASSPDRGWEQYF	TGTGCCAGCAGCCCGGACAGGGGATGGGAGCAGTACTTC
.	TRBV29-1	TRBJ1-2	few	CSVEDRFGRGHGYTF	TGCAGCGTTGAAGATAGGTTTGGAAGGGGCCATGGCTACACCTTC
.	TRBV27	TRBJ2-5	.	CASSLGSRGDRETQYF	TGTGCCAGCAGTTTAGGTTCCAGGGGTGATCGAGAGACCCAGTACTTC
.	TRBV18	TRBJ2-7	few	CASSPSTRDYEQYF	TGTGCCAGCTCACCGTCGACTCGTGACTACGAGCAGTACTTC
TRBD1	TRBV7-9	TRBJ2-3	.	CASNAGTGLTDTQYF	TGTGCCAGCAACGCCGGGACAGGTCTCACAGATACGCAGTATTTT
.	TRBV10-3	TRBJ2-1	.	CAISAGTNNEQFF	TGTGCCATCAGTGCCGGGACCAACAATGAGCAGTTCTTC
TRBD2	TRBV30	TRBJ2-1	.	CAWQLTSGSVEQFF	TGTGCCTGGCAGCTGACTAGCGGGAGTGTGGAGCAGTTCTTC
TRBD2	TRBV7-2	TRBJ2-1	.	CASSLDLSGSHNEQFF	TGTGCCAGCAGCTTAGATCTTAGCGGGAGCCACAATGAGCAGTTCTTC
TRBD1	TRBV6-5	TRBJ1-2	.	CASSYPTGNYGYTF	TGTGCCAGCAGTTACCCGACAGGGAACTATGGCTACACCTTC
.	TRBV27	TRBJ1-2	.	CASTFSVAGTRRGHGYTF	TGTGCCAGCACATTTAGCGTGGCAGGCACTCGTAGAGGGCATGGCTACACCTTC
.	TRBV25-1	TRBJ2-1	once	CASIRIGGNEQFF	TGTGCCAGCATCCGAATAGGCGGCAATGAGCAGTTCTTC
TRBD1	TRBV5-6	TRBJ1-4	.	CASSLIGTGREKLFF	TGTGCCAGCAGCCTGATAGGGACAGGGCGGGAAAAACTGTTTTTT
TRBD1	TRBV6-4	TRBJ2-6	.	CASSRTGTGLSGANVLTF	TGTGCCAGCAGTAGGACCGGGACAGGACTCTCTGGGGCCAACGTCCTGACTTTC